The 27 T cell receptor beta chains reported below all come from one sample, sequenced in a study of CD8 T cells in Susac syndrome. Random hexamers were used to reverse transcribe an amount of roughly 0.5 to 1 ug RNA. TCRdb re-analysed the immunoSEQ multiplex PCR reads in MiXCR, keeping a single row per CDR3 protein. The sample has 170,000 or so distinct CDR3 sequences; roughly 92% are singletons. What was sequenced was CD4+ T cells from PBMCs. The receptors shown here come from a human donor with multiple sclerosis.

The V call is TRBV12-3 or TRBV12-4, the J call TRBJ2-5, with D possibly being TRBD1 (6 bases). This CDR3 comprises 13 residues. Trimming shortened V by 6 bases and J by 5 bases, and 13 bases separated the two germline ends. CDR3 protein: CASRSGQRETQYF. CDR3 coding DNA: TGTGCCAGCAGAAGTGGACAGCGGGAGACCCAGTACTTC.

This chain uses TRBV10-3 with TRBJ1-2; no reliable D call. V lost 4 bases and J 3 bases, leaving 9 bases between the germline ends. In germline, CDR1 is ENHRY, CDR2 SYGVKD. The CDR3 extends over 13 amino acids. The chain's CDR3 is CAISAQPYYGYTF. CDR3 nucleotides: TGTGCCATCAGTGCGCAGCCCTACTATGGCTACACCTTC.

The rearrangement joins TRBV9 to TRBJ2-2, with 10 bases fitting TRBD2. The CDR3 has 18 residues. The germline V gene encodes CDR1 SGDLS and CDR2 YYNGEE. With 0 bases clipped from V and 3 bases from J, the junction kept 8 bases outside the gene matches. The CDR3 sequence: CASSVGAGGRHHTGELFF. CDR3 nucleotide sequence: TGTGCCAGCAGCGTAGGAGCGGGGGGGCGGCATCACACCGGGGAGCTGTTTTTT.

To note about this clonotype: The junction differs from germline at one of its ends, possibly a read error. This chain links TRBV9 with TRBJ1-1; TRBD1 is a possible D gene (5 bases). The germline V gene encodes CDR1 SGDLS and CDR2 YYNGEE. This CDR3 has 10 amino acids. The CDR3 loop is CGGGHTEAFF. The DNA of the CDR3 is TGCGGGGGGGGACACACTGAAGCTTTCTTT.

This CDR3 reads CASSTRDTSYEQYF. The CDR3 DNA follows: TGTGCCAGTAGTACCCGGGACACTTCCTACGAGCAGTACTTC. V is TRBV19 and J is TRBJ2-7, with D possibly TRBD1 on 6 matching bases. The V end was cut by 4 bases, the J end by 1 base, with 11 bases between. Germline V gene lookup returns CDR1 LNHDA and CDR2 SQIVND (reference sequence). The CDR3 is 14 residues long.

V usage is TRBV29-1 and J usage is TRBJ2-2; 11 bases are a match to TRBD2. J lost 6 bases, V lost 3 bases, and 6 bases had no gene match. This CDR3 is built from 15 residues. CDR1 is SQVTM and CDR2 is ANQGSEA in the germline V gene. CDR3 bases: TGCAGCGTTGAGGGGCTAGCGGGGGGAGCCGGGGAGCTGTTTTTT. It is translated as CSVEGLAGGAGELFF.

The chain employs TRBV19 and TRBJ2-2, with 8 bases that match TRBD1. V shed 4 bases, J shed 4 bases, and the junction held 8 bases outside the gene matches. Germline V gene sequence: CDR1 LNHDA, CDR2 SQIVND (reference sequence). The CDR3 length is 16 residues. In nucleotides, the CDR3 is TGTGCCAGTAGTACCTGGACAGGGTTGAGCACCGGGGAGCTGTTTTTT. Protein product: CASSTWTGLSTGELFF.

The chain couples TRBV3-1 to TRBJ2-7; 9 bases agree with TRBD2. This CDR3 comprises 14 residues. Germline lookup yields CDR1 LGHDT and CDR2 YNNKEL (reference sequence). Trimming took 3 bases from V and 3 from J; bases not matched to a gene: 3. The DNA of the CDR3 is TGTGCCAGCAGCCACGCTAGCGGGGTCTACGAGCAGTACTTC. This gives the protein CASSHASGVYEQYF.

The chain combines TRBV10-3 with TRBJ2-7; tentatively, D is TRBD1 or TRBD2 (5 bases each). CDR1 is ENHRY and CDR2 is SYGVKD in the germline V gene. The CDR3 has 14 residues. The V and J ends lost 4 bases and 2 bases respectively, with 12 bases between them. The CDR3 here is CAISGGTKTYEQYF. Here the CDR3 DNA reads TGTGCCATCAGTGGGGGGACGAAAACCTACGAGCAGTACTTC.

The rearrangement joins TRBV23-1 to TRBJ1-3, with 7 bases that match TRBD1. TRBV23-1 is reported as an ORF; its role is uncertain. The junction had 9 bases not matched to a gene; V was cut back by 4 bases and J by 0 bases. This CDR3 is 17 amino acids long. The CDR3 DNA reads as TGCGCCAGCAGTCCCATGACAGGGCCGTCCTCTGGAAACACCATATATTTT. This gives the protein CASSPMTGPSSGNTIYF.

CDR3 region: CSVQSGTGTSYEQYF. CDR3 DNA sequence: TGCAGCGTGCAATCCGGGACAGGGACCTCCTACGAGCAGTACTTC. The chain has TRBV29-1 and TRBJ2-7; TRBD1 agrees at 9 bases. The CDR3 spans 15 residues. CDR1 is SQVTM, CDR2 ANQGSEA, per germline. The J segment lost 0 bases and the V segment lost 6 bases, leaving 9 bases of the junction unmatched.

This clonotype was observed a single time. This chain uses TRBV4-2 with TRBJ1-2; D gene unclear. There are 18 residues in the CDR3. The V and J ends lost 0 bases and 4 bases respectively, with 21 bases between them. CDR1 and CDR2 from the germline V gene are LGHNA and YNFKEQ. CDR3: CASSQDPIRATSFYGYTF. CDR3 nucleotide sequence: TGTGCCAGCAGCCAAGATCCGATAAGGGCAACTAGTTTCTATGGCTACACCTTC.

In this sample, this clonotype turned up once. This sequence joins TRBV20-1 and TRBJ1-1, with D unclear. There are 12 residues in the CDR3. V dropped 3 bases and J dropped 4 bases, with 9 bases sitting between them. The germline CDR1 and CDR2 sequences are DFQATT and SNEGSKA (reference sequence). The CDR3 nucleotides are TGCAGTGCTAGTCAAGGGAGCACTGAAGCTTTCTTT. It yields the protein CSASQGSTEAFF.

The chain carries TRBV12-3 or TRBV12-4 and TRBJ2-7; 10 positions agree with TRBD1. The CDR3 consists of 14 residues. Unmatched junction bases numbered 3, after V lost 6 bases and J lost 1 base. The CDR3, as DNA: TGTGCCAGCAGGCCGGGACAGGGGTCCTACGAGCAGTACTTC. Amino acid sequence: CASRPGQGSYEQYF.

The rearrangement uses TRBV12-3 or TRBV12-4 and TRBJ2-2; D unclear. V lost 10 bases and J 1 base, leaving 7 bases between the germline ends. This CDR3 is 12 amino acids long. CDR3 amino acids: CANSKNTGELFF. The CDR3, as DNA: TGTGCCAACAGCAAGAACACCGGGGAGCTGTTTTTT.

This chain links TRBV3-1 with TRBJ2-3; perhaps TRBD2 as D (5 bases). V was shortened by 4 bases and J by 4 bases, with 9 bases between the two germline ends. Per germline, CDR1 LGHDT and CDR2 YNNKEL (reference sequence). The CDR3 covers 13 residues. The CDR3 region is CASSPPGADTQYF. CDR3 bases: TGTGCCAGCAGCCCCCCCGGGGCAGATACGCAGTATTTT.

Written as DNA, the CDR3 is TGTGCCAGCTCACCATCCTCGGTCGGGACAGATAGTCAGCCCCAGCATTTT. As protein: CASSPSSVGTDSQPQHF. This sequence joins TRBV18 and TRBJ1-5; TRBD1 aligns across 7 bases. This CDR3 spans 17 amino acids. Looked up from germline, CDR1 is KGHSH and CDR2 is LQKENI. V lost 2 bases, J lost 6 bases, and 13 bases stayed unmatched.

The V call is TRBV11-2, the J call TRBJ1-1, with D unclear. CDR3 length equals 15 residues. Deletions cut 5 bases from V and 1 base from J, with 14 bases between. The germline CDR1 and CDR2 sequences are SGHAT and FQNNGV. CDR3 protein: CASSLTRVWNTEAFF. DNA of the CDR3: TGTGCCAGCAGCCTTACCCGCGTCTGGAACACTGAAGCTTTCTTT.

The chain is built from TRBV3-1 and TRBJ1-5; possible D gene TRBD1, 5 bases. This CDR3 comprises 14 residues. Between the trimmed V and J ends, which lost 4 bases and 2 bases, there was a span of 9 bases. Germline V gene sequence: CDR1 LGHDT, CDR2 YNNKEL (reference sequence). In nucleotides, the CDR3 is TGTGCCAGCAGCCGGGGAGGGGGCAATCAGCCCCAGCATTTT. Its translation is CASSRGGGNQPQHF.

The V gene is TRBV7-2, the J gene TRBJ2-2; D is uncertain. V gave up 8 bases and J gave up 6 bases, with 7 bases separating them. Germline CDR1 and CDR2: SGHTA and FQGNSA. The CDR3 loop spans 11 amino acids. The CDR3 sequence is CASYRPGELFF. CDR3 in DNA: TGTGCCAGCTACAGACCCGGGGAGCTGTTTTTT.

This clonotype was counted once. The chain is built from TRBV3-1 and TRBJ2-3, with TRBD1 matching 10 bases. The length of the CDR3 is 20 residues. The J segment lost 0 bases and the V segment lost 5 bases, leaving 17 bases of the junction unmatched. The germline gives CDR1 LGHDT, CDR2 YNNKEL (reference sequence). The CDR3, as DNA: TGTGCCAGCAGCTTCTGGACAGGGGGAAGGATAGGTCGGAGCACAGATACGCAGTATTTT. This gives the protein CASSFWTGGRIGRSTDTQYF.

This chain joins TRBV7-2 and TRBJ1-2, with D possibly matching TRBD1 (5 bases). Germline values: CDR1 SGHTA, CDR2 FQGNSA. Trimming removed 3 bases at V and 0 bases at J, with 11 bases between. The CDR3 has 15 amino acids. Here the CDR3 DNA reads TGTGCCAGCAGCTTTGACAGTGTCGCTAACTATGGCTACACCTTC. Translation: CASSFDSVANYGYTF.

The CDR3 DNA reads as TGTGCCAGTACACCGGGGCAGTTCAACACTGAAGCTTTCTTT. It codes for CASTPGQFNTEAFF. The rearrangement uses TRBV14 and TRBJ1-1, with a possible D match to TRBD1 (5 bases). The germline CDR1 and CDR2 sequences are SGHDN and FVKESK. CDR3 length: 14 amino acids. Deletions cut 9 bases from V and 2 bases from J, with 16 bases between.

CDR3 coding DNA: TGTGCCAGCAGTCCAAGACAGGGGACGAGAGATACGCAGTATTTT. Translating it yields CASSPRQGTRDTQYF. The chain couples TRBV12-3 or TRBV12-4 to TRBJ2-3; 8 bases fit TRBD1. This CDR3 region has 15 residues. Trimming removed 5 bases from V and 5 bases from J; junction bases left unmatched: 9.

The genes are TRBV5-1 and TRBJ1-1, with D tentatively TRBD1 (5 bases). The CDR3 is made up of 16 amino acids. Germline CDR1 and CDR2: SGHRS and YFSETQ. Trimming left V 4 bases short and J 5 bases short, with 21 bases between. The CDR3 loop is CASSRTGGARGTEAFF. CDR3 sequence (DNA): TGCGCCAGCAGCCGGACGGGTGGGGCTCGCGGGACTGAAGCTTTCTTT. Based on the CDR3 plus reference TRBV5-1 and TRBJ1-1, the full variable domain is KAGVTQTPRYLIKTRGQQVTLSCSPISGHRSVSWYQQTPGQGLQFLFEYFSETQRNKGNFPGRFSGRQFSNSRSEMNVSTLELGDSALYLCASSRTGGARGTEAFFGQGTRLTVV.

The chain employs TRBV19 and TRBJ1-2; unclear D gene. Germline V lookup: CDR1 LNHDA, CDR2 SQIVND (reference sequence). This CDR3 region has 11 residues. Trimming pared 10 bases from V and 4 bases from J, leaving 10 bases between. In DNA form, the CDR3 reads TGTGCCAACGGGTTCGCCTATGGCTACACCTTC. Amino acid sequence: CANGFAYGYTF.

The chain links TRBV12-3 or TRBV12-4 to TRBJ2-7; D may be TRBD1 or TRBD2 (5 bases each). V dropped 6 bases and J dropped 0 bases, with 12 bases sitting between them. The CDR3 spans 14 residues. The CDR3, as DNA: TGTGCCAGCAGAAACCGGGGCAGCTCCTACGAGCAGTACTTC. Its protein product is CASRNRGSSYEQYF.